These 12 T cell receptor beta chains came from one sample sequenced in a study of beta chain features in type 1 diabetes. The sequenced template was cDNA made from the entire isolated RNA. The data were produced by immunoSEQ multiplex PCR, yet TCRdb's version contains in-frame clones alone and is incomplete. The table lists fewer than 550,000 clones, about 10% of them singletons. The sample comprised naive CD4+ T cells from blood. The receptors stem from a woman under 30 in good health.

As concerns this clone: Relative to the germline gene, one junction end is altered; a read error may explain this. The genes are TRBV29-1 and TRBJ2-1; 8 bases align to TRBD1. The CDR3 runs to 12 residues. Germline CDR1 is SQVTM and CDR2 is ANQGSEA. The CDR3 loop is CSASDPQGAMIF. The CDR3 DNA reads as TGCAGCGCCTCCGACCCCCAGGGGGCGATGATCTTC.

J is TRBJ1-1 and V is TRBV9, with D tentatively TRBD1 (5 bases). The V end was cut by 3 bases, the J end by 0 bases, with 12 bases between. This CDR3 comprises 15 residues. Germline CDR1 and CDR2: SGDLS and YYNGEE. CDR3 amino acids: CASSAQPGVNTEAFF. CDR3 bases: TGTGCCAGCAGCGCCCAGCCGGGGGTGAACACTGAAGCTTTCTTT.

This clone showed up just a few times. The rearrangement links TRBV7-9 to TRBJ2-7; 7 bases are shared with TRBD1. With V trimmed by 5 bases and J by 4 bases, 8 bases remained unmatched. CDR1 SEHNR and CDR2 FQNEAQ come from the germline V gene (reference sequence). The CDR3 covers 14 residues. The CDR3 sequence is CASSLTGQRYEQYF. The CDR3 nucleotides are TGTGCCAGCAGCCTAACGGGACAGAGATACGAGCAGTACTTC. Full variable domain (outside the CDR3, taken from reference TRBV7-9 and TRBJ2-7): DTGVSQNPRHKITKRGQNVTFRCDPISEHNRLYWYRQTLGQGPEFLTYFQNEAQLEKSRLLSDRFSAERPKGSFSTLEIQRTEQGDSAMYLCASSLTGQRYEQYFGPGTRLTVT.

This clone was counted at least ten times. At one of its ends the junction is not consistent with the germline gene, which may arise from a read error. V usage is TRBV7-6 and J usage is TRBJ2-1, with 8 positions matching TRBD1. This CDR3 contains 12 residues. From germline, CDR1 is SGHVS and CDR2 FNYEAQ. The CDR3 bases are TGTGCCAGCAGCTTATTTCTGGGACAGGCGATCTTC. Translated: CASSLFLGQAIF.

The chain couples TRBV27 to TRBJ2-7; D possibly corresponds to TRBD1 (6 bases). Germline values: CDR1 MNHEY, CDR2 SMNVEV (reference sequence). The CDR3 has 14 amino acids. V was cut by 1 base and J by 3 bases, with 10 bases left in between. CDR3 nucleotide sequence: TGTGCCAGCAGTTTATTTGGGACAAGCTACGAGCAGTACTTC. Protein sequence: CASSLFGTSYEQYF.

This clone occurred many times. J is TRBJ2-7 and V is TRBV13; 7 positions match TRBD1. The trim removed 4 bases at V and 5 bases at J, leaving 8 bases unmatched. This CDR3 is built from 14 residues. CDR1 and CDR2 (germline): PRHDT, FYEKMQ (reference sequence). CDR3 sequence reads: CASSSRGQLNEQYV. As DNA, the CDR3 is TGTGCCAGCAGCTCAAGGGGACAGCTCAACGAGCAGTACGTC.

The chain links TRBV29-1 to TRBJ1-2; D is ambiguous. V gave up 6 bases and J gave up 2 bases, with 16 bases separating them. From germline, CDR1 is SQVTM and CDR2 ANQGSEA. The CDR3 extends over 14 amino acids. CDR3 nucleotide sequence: TGCAGCGTGATAAACCTAGGAAGGAACTATGGCTACACCTTC. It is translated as CSVINLGRNYGYTF.

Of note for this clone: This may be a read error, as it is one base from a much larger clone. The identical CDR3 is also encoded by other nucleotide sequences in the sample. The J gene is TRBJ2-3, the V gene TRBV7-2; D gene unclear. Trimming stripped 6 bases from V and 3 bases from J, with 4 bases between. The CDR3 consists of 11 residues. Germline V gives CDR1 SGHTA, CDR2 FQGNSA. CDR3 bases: TGTGCCAGCAGTAGGACAGATACGCAGTATTTT. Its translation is CASSRTDTQYF.

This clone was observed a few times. The CDR3 here is CASSLGGAPLHF. CDR3 in DNA: TGTGCCAGCAGCTTAGGAGGGGCACCCCTCCACTTT. The chain combines TRBV7-9 with TRBJ1-6; TRBD1 is a possible D gene (5 bases). Trimming took off 1 base at V and 11 bases at J, with 6 bases between the two ends. This CDR3 contains 12 residues. CDR1 SEHNR and CDR2 FQNEAQ come from the germline V gene (reference sequence).

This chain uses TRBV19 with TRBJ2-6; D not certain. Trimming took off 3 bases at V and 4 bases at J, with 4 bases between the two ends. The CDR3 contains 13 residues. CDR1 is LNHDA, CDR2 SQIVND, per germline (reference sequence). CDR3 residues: CASSIRGANVLTF. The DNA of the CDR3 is TGTGCCAGTAGTATTAGAGGGGCCAACGTCCTGACTTTC.

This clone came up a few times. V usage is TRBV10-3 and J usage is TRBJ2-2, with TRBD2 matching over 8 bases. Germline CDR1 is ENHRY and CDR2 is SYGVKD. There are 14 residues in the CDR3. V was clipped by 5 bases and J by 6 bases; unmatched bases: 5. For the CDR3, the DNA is TGTGCCATCAGTATCACTAGCGGTCCCGGGGAGCTGTTTTTT. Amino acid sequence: CAISITSGPGELFF.

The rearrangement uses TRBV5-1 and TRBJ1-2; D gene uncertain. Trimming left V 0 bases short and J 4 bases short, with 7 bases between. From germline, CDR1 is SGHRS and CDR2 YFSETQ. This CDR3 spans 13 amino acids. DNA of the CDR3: TGCGCCAGCAGCTTGGTACCAGCCTATGGCTACACCTTC. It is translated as CASSLVPAYGYTF.